A selection of T cell receptor beta chains follows, all from one sample in a study of CD8+ T cells in alopecia areata. Here immunoSEQ multiplex PCR was the method, and the copy in TCRdb shows in-frame clones only, minus some. The sample holds 20,000 to 30,000 clones; around 53% are singletons and the top ten take under 35%. The sample comprised NKG2D-high CD8+ T cells sorted from blood. Source of these receptors: a human donor with alopecia areata. The CDR3 runs from the conserved cysteine through the conserved F or W. D genes are given only for firm matches. For some rows the clone size is stated as once, few or many, or as a class when expanded; others skip it.

V: TRBV5-4
D: .
J: TRBJ2-7
size: few
DNA: TGTGCCAGCAGTCCCACTAGCCCGGAGGACTACGAGCAGTACTTC
CDR3: CASSPTSPEDYEQYF

V: TRBV10-1
D: TRBD2
J: TRBJ2-7
size: .
DNA: TGCGCCAGCAGTGAGTCGGGACTAAGAAGGGACGAGCAGTACTTC
CDR3: CASSESGLRRDEQYF

V: TRBV29-1
D: TRBD1
J: TRBJ2-7
size: .
DNA: TGCAGCGGTCAACAGGGGGCGTACGAGCAGTACTTC
CDR3: CSGQQGAYEQYF

V: TRBV19
D: .
J: TRBJ2-6
size: .
DNA: TGTGCCAGCCGGCCAACATTCTCTGGGGCCAACGTCCTGACTTTC
CDR3: CASRPTFSGANVLTF

V: TRBV6-6
D: TRBD1
J: TRBJ2-7
size: .
DNA: TGTGCCAGCAGCCCCGGGACAGACATCTACGAGCAGTACTTC
CDR3: CASSPGTDIYEQYF

V: TRBV2
D: .
J: TRBJ1-2
size: .
DNA: TGTGCCAGCAGTGGACATGGCTACACCTTC
CDR3: CASSGHGYTF

V: TRBV2
D: .
J: TRBJ2-5
size: .
DNA: TGTGCCAGCAGGAGGCCTGGAGAGACCCGGTGTCAAGAGACCCAGTACTTC
CDR3: CASRRPGETRCQETQYF

V: TRBV10-3
D: TRBD1
J: TRBJ1-1
size: .
DNA: TGTGCCATCAGAGGACAGGGAGGTCGTACTGAAGCTTTCTTT
CDR3: CAIRGQGGRTEAFF

V: TRBV13
D: .
J: TRBJ2-3
size: .
DNA: TGTGCCAGCGGACGATTGGACTACACAGATACGCAGTATTTT
CDR3: CASGRLDYTDTQYF

V: TRBV7-9
D: .
J: TRBJ2-7
size: .
DNA: TGTGCCAGCATCCCCCCGGGGACCTCGACCTACGAGCAGTACTTC
CDR3: CASIPPGTSTYEQYF

V: TRBV29-1
D: .
J: TRBJ1-1
size: few
DNA: TGCAGCGTTGATCAGACAGCCCTTAACACTGAAGCTTTCTTT
CDR3: CSVDQTALNTEAFF

V: TRBV27
D: .
J: TRBJ2-5
size: .
DNA: TGTGCCAGCAGTTCCGCCGTTGGGGAGACCCAGTACTTC
CDR3: CASSSAVGETQYF

V: TRBV2
D: .
J: TRBJ2-6
size: .
DNA: TGTGCCAGCAGTGAACTTACACTTTCAGACCCCTCTGGGGCCAACGTCCTGACTTTC
CDR3: CASSELTLSDPSGANVLTF

V: TRBV6-1
D: .
J: TRBJ2-3
size: .
DNA: TGTGCCAGCATTGAGGATACGCAGTATTTT
CDR3: CASIEDTQYF

V: TRBV9
D: .
J: TRBJ2-3
size: .
DNA: TGTGCAAGCAGCGTTGGGGATACGCAGTATTTT
CDR3: CASSVGDTQYF

V: TRBV27
D: TRBD1
J: TRBJ2-2
size: .
DNA: TGTGCCAGCAGTTACATACGGACAGGGGGAGTAGGGGAGCTGTTTTTT
CDR3: CASSYIRTGGVGELFF